These T cell receptor beta chains were read from a single sample in a study of cytomegalovirus exposure and HLA in healthy donors. TCRdb keeps only in-frame clones here, not all; method: immunoSEQ multiplex PCR. The sample has approximately 110,000 clones, roughly 80% seen once. Sequenced sample: PBMCs. The receptors originated from a female donor in good health and CMV-seropositive. CDR3s include the opening cysteine and the closing phenylalanine or tryptophan.

CDR3aa	v_gene
CASRPRDRGNNEQFF	TRBV6-5
CASSQLTGDEQYF	TRBV7-2
CASSLAGTGGGSNYGYTF	TRBV5-1
CASNADRNTEAFF	TRBV7-9
CSVGDRTAKNIQYF	TRBV29-1
CSVTGQTSSTDTQYF	TRBV29-1
CASSGAENSYEQYF	TRBV9
CASSPLQGTNQPQHF	TRBV18
CASRGTSRTGELFF	TRBV2
CASSERQGETQYF	TRBV7-9
CASSERGQGGRGTQYF	TRBV25-1
CASSPNLVGGRSGNTIYF	TRBV7-9
CASSDGLAGVSEQYF	TRBV27
CSERDGYEQYF	TRBV29-1
CASSRDRDTEAFF	TRBV7-8
CASSDRYEQYF	TRBV25-1
CASSDGLAGGPVRTDTQYF	TRBV5-1
CASSPLRGGGQNTEAFF	TRBV18
CSVYLTGINSGANVLTF	TRBV29-1
CASSRGRTFSYEQYF	TRBV7-2
CAWSIGGVSYEQYF	TRBV30
CASSPPLQTSGREGQFF	TRBV18
CASSLDGGGTGELFF	TRBV5-4
CASRAGGPPGEQFF	TRBV6-1
CASSYGTGGQETQYF	TRBV2
CASSPPGLAGSSYEQYF	TRBV28
CAIRQEETQYF	TRBV10-3
CATGTSDMAPLHF	TRBV19
CASRSGVGVGEQYF	TRBV5-4
CASSPPGTYTPNEQFF	TRBV5-4
CASSLHNEQFF	TRBV5-4
CASSTSGQGGSNQPQHF	TRBV21-1
CASRNRDRTYEQYF	TRBV6-5
CASSPTGGAGGTEAFF	TRBV7-2
CASSPVKTAGEQYF	TRBV18
CAWSSPGGGQGVDTGELFF	TRBV30
CASSLHTSGSFNEQFF	TRBV11-2
CASSAGQGVTEAFF	TRBV6-5
CASSVLQGSTEAFF	TRBV11-2
CASSGQGYLNTEAFF	TRBV2
CAISDIQGYGYTF	TRBV10-3
CASSAPGGVQMFF	TRBV9
CASSYDPGLARDDEQFF	TRBV27
CASSESGGPYNEQFF	TRBV2
CASSLGQGKDEQYF	TRBV5-8
CATSWPGGNQPQHF	TRBV15
CAWSAGWDREFF	TRBV30
CASRTSTGGWDGYTF	TRBV6-1
CASSLVGGGDSYEQYF	TRBV5-1
CASSGQGNTGELFF	TRBV10-1
CAWSGQGRATETQYF	TRBV30
CASSEDRLLKEKLFF	TRBV10-2
CAWSNLGLADQETQYF	TRBV30